Each of the 13 T cell receptor beta chains below was sequenced from the same sample in a study of blood T cell repertoires in COVID-19. Some clones are missing from TCRdb's copy, which holds only in-frame ones; the method was immunoSEQ multiplex PCR. Here the sample spans under 250,000 clones, about 80% being singletons. The source material was peripheral blood. The receptors were gathered from a woman in her twenties or thirties who had recovered from COVID-19.

This chain uses TRBV2 with TRBJ1-4, with D maybe TRBD1 (6 bases). Trimming took off 7 bases at V and 8 bases at J, with 17 bases between the two ends. The CDR3 totals 14 residues. CDR1 and CDR2 from the germline V gene are SNHLY and FYNNEI. CDR3 amino acids: CASKGGAGGEKLFF. CDR3 in DNA: TGTGCCAGCAAGGGGGGGGCCGGGGGAGAAAAACTGTTTTTT.

J is TRBJ1-3 and V is TRBV11-2; D is unresolved. Germline lookup yields CDR1 SGHAT and CDR2 FQNNGV. V lost 3 bases to trimming and J lost 5 bases, with 5 bases between them. The CDR3 loop spans 12 amino acids. CDR3 sequence: CASSLGRNTIYF. DNA of the CDR3: TGTGCCAGCAGCTTGGGCAGAAACACCATATATTTT.

The chain has TRBV19 and TRBJ2-1; the match to TRBD2 covers 11 bases. The junction had 4 bases not matched to a gene; V was cut back by 5 bases and J by 4 bases. The CDR3 consists of 15 residues. Germline CDR1 and CDR2: LNHDA and SQIVND (reference sequence). The CDR3 sequence is CASSPRLAGYNEQFF. The CDR3 DNA sequence: TGTGCCAGTAGTCCACGACTAGCGGGATACAATGAGCAGTTCTTC.

The chain uses TRBV28 and TRBJ2-1; D perhaps matches TRBD1 (6 bases). The CDR3 sequence is 14 residues long. Germline V gives CDR1 MDHEN, CDR2 SYDVKM. The V and J ends lost 9 bases and 3 bases respectively, with 15 bases between them. CDR3 sequence reads: CASRQASFYNEQFF. The CDR3 region has the DNA TGTGCCAGTAGACAGGCGTCCTTCTACAATGAGCAGTTCTTC.

The V gene is TRBV6-5, the J gene TRBJ2-6; unclear D gene. The CDR3 is 15 amino acids. The V end lost 4 bases, the J end lost 2 bases, and 9 bases lay between the germline ends. Germline V gives CDR1 MNHEY, CDR2 SVGAGI. DNA for the CDR3: TGTGCCAGCAGTTTGAGAAGTGCTGGGGCCAACGTCCTGACTTTC. It specifies CASSLRSAGANVLTF.

The rearrangement joins TRBV5-1 to TRBJ1-6, with 7 bases identical to TRBD1. CDR3 length: 15 amino acids. V shed 0 bases, J shed 8 bases, and the junction held 5 bases outside the gene matches. Germline CDR1 is SGHRS and CDR2 is YFSETQ. CDR3 sequence reads: CASSLGQGDYSPLHF. The CDR3 region has the DNA TGCGCCAGCAGCTTGGGACAGGGAGACTATTCACCCCTCCACTTT.

The rearrangement links TRBV2 to TRBJ2-7, with 8 bases lining up with TRBD2. The germline gives CDR1 SNHLY, CDR2 FYNNEI. The CDR3 contains 14 residues. Losses at the gene ends were 10 bases for V and 3 bases for J; bases not matched to a gene: 11. The CDR3 bases are TGTGCCACTACAACGGGGGGGGTAATCTACGAGCAGTACTTC. Its protein product is CATTTGGVIYEQYF.

The chain joins TRBV9 to TRBJ1-5; 9 bases fit TRBD1. Germline-derived CDR1 and CDR2 are SGDLS and YYNGEE. CDR3 length: 14 residues. J lost 9 bases, V lost 5 bases, and 9 bases had no gene match. The CDR3 loop is CASSRQGGSWPQHF. The CDR3 region has the DNA TGTGCCAGCAGTCGACAGGGGGGTTCATGGCCCCAGCATTTT.

This clone was seen a handful of times. The rearrangement joins TRBV15 to TRBJ2-3; maybe TRBD1 (7 bases). The germline V gene has CDR1 LNHNV and CDR2 YYDKDF (reference sequence). The CDR3 is 16 residues long. V was clipped by 9 bases and J by 2 bases, with 21 bases between them. CDR3 in DNA: TGTGCCACAAGGTCGGGAGTCAGGGGGACCACAGATACGCAGTATTTT. This codes for CATRSGVRGTTDTQYF.

V and J are TRBV11-2 and TRBJ2-3; TRBD1 matches at 9 bases. The ends lost 4 bases at V and 2 bases at J; junction bases unmatched: 4. The CDR3 runs 15 residues. Germline V gene sequence: CDR1 SGHAT, CDR2 FQNNGV. Written as DNA, the CDR3 is TGTGCCAGCAGCTCGGGACAGGGTCTCACAGATACGCAGTATTTT. It encodes CASSSGQGLTDTQYF.

V and J are TRBV7-9 and TRBJ2-3; D uncertain. The germline gives CDR1 SEHNR, CDR2 FQNEAQ (reference sequence). V was shortened by 1 base and J by 3 bases, with 17 bases between the two germline ends. This CDR3 region has 17 residues. As DNA, the CDR3 is TGTGCCAGCAGCTTAGGACTTGTTCTAGTCGGGACAGATACGCAGTATTTT. Protein: CASSLGLVLVGTDTQYF.

V usage is TRBV4-2 and J usage is TRBJ2-1; 8 bases match TRBD2. The germline gives CDR1 LGHNA, CDR2 YNFKEQ. With 1 base clipped from V and 4 bases from J, the junction kept 3 bases outside the gene matches. The CDR3 totals 15 residues. CDR3 nucleotide sequence: TGTGCCAGCAGCCAAGTTGCGGGAGGTTACAATGAGCAGTTCTTC. As protein: CASSQVAGGYNEQFF.

The CDR3 spells CASSPGPSYEQYF. The DNA for the CDR3 is TGTGCCAGCTCACCAGGGCCTTCTTACGAGCAGTACTTC. The V and J genes are TRBV18 and TRBJ2-7; D is undetermined. The CDR3 length is 13 residues. Germline V gives CDR1 KGHSH, CDR2 LQKENI. V was trimmed by 2 bases and J by 4 bases, leaving 9 bases between them.